The present entry profiles one TCR beta chain with its context. The record originates from a study of Tregs in tolerant kidney transplant recipients. Sequencing was performed with immunoSEQ multiplex PCR; in TCRdb, only in-frame clones are kept and a portion is missing. The sample holds about 81,000 clones, around nine tenths seen once. Related graft donors supplied nonmyeloablative bone marrow transplants, and mixed chimerism was transient. The clonotype originates from a human patient who received a combined kidney and bone marrow transplant. Part of the T cell pool may stem from the graft donor. The sample consisted of CD4+ T cells from blood (PBMCs), taken 24 months after the transplant.

The CDR3 region is CASSLEAVRAFF. CDR3 sequence (DNA): TGTGCCAGCAGCTTAGAGGCAGTCAGGGCTTTCTTT. The gene calls are TRBV11-2 and TRBJ1-1; no clear D gene. The germline CDR1 and CDR2 sequences are SGHAT and FQNNGV. The CDR3 is made up of 12 amino acids. V was trimmed by 0 bases and J by 11 bases, leaving 10 bases between them.